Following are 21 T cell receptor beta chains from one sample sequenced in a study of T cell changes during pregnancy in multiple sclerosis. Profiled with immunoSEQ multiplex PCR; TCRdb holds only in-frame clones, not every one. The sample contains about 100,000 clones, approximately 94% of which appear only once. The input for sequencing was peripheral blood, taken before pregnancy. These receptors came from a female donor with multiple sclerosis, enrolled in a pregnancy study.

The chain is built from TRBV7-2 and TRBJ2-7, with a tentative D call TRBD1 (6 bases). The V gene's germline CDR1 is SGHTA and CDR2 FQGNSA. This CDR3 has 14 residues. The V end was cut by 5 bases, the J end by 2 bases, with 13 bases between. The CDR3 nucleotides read TGTGCCAGCAGCGCACGGACAGCCCCCTACGAGCAGTACTTC. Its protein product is CASSARTAPYEQYF.

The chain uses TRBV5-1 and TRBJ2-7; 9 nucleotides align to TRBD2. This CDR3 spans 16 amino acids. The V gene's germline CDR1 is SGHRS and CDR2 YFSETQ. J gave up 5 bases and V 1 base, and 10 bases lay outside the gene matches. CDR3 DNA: TGCGCCAGCAGCTTGATGGCTAGCGGGGCCCAGGACGAGCAGTACTTC. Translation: CASSLMASGAQDEQYF.

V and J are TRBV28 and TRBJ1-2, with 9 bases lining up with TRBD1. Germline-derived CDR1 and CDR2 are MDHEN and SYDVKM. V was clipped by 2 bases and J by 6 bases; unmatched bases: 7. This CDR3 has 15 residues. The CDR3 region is CASSLGQGQPNGYTF. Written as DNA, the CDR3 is TGTGCCAGCAGTTTAGGACAGGGGCAACCTAATGGCTACACCTTC.

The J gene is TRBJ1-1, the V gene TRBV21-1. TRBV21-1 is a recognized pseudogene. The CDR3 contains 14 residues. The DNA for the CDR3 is TGTGCCGGGCCTGCGGAGGCCCCGAACACTGAAGCTTTCTTT. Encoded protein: CAGPAEAPNTEAFF.

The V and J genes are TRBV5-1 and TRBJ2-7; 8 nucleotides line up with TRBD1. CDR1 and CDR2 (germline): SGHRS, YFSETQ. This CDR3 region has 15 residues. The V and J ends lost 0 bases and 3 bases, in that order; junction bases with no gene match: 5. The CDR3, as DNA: TGCGCCAGCAGCTTGGTGATTGGACAGGGCTACGAGCAGTACTTC. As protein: CASSLVIGQGYEQYF.

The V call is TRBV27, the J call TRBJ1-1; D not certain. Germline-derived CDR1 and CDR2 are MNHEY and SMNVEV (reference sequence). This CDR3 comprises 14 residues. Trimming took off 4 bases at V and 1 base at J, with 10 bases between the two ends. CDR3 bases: TGTGCCAGCAGTTCGTTGGGAGGGAACACTGAAGCTTTCTTT. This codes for CASSSLGGNTEAFF.

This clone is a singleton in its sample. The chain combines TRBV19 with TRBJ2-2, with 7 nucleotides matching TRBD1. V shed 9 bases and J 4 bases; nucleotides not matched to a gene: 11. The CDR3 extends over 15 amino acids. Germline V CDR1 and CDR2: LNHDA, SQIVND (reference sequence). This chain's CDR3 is CASAQTGFGTGELFF. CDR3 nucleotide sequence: TGTGCCAGCGCTCAGACAGGGTTTGGCACCGGGGAGCTGTTTTTT. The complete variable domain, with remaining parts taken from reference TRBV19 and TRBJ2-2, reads DGGITQSPKYLFRKEGQNVTLSCEQNLNHDAMYWYRQDPGQGLRLIYYSQIVNDFQKGDIAEGYSVSREKKESFPLTVTSAQKNPTAFYLCASAQTGFGTGELFFGEGSRLTVL.

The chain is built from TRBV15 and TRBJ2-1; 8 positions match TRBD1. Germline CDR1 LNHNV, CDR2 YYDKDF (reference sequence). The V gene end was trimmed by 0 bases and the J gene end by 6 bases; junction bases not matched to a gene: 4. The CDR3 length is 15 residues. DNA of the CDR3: TGTGCCACCAGCAGAGATAGAACAGGGGGCAATGAGCAGTTCTTC. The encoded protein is CATSRDRTGGNEQFF.

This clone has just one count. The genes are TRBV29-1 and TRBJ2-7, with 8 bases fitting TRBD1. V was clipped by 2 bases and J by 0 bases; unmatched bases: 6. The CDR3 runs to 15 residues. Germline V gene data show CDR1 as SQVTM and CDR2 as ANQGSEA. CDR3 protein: CSVESGTGSSYEQYF. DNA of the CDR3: TGCAGCGTTGAAAGTGGGACAGGAAGCTCCTACGAGCAGTACTTC.

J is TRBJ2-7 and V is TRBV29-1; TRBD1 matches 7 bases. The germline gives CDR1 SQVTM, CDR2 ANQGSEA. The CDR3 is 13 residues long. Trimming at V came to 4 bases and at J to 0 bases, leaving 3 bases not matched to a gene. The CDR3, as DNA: TGCAGCGTTGCCGGGACAGACTCCTACGAGCAGTACTTC. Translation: CSVAGTDSYEQYF.

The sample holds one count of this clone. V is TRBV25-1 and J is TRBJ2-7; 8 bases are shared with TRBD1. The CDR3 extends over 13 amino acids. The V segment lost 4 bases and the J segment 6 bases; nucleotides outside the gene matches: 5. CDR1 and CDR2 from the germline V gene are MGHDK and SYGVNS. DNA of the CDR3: TGTGCCAGCAGTGTGGCAGGGGGCGGCGAGCAGTACTTC. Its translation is CASSVAGGGEQYF.

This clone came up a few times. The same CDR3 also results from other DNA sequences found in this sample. CDR3: CAWSPRAEAFF. CDR3 DNA: TGTGCCTGGAGTCCGAGGGCTGAAGCTTTCTTT. The chain is built from TRBV30 and TRBJ1-1; no firm D call. Germline CDR1 reads GTSNPN; CDR2 reads SVGIG (reference sequence). The CDR3 has 11 residues. Trimming stripped 2 bases from V and 6 bases from J, with 7 bases between.

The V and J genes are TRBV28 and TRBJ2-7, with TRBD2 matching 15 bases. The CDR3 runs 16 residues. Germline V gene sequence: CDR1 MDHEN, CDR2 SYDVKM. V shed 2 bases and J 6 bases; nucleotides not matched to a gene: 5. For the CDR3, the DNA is TGTGCCAGCAGTTTACCCATGGGACTAGCGGGAGGCGAGCAGTACTTC. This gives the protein CASSLPMGLAGGEQYF.

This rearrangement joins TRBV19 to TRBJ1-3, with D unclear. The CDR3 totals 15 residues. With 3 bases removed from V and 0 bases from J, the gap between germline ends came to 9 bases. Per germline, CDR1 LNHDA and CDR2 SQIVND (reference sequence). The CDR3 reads CASSIVGSSGNTIYF. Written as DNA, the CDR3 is TGTGCCAGTAGTATTGTGGGGAGCTCTGGAAACACCATATATTTT.

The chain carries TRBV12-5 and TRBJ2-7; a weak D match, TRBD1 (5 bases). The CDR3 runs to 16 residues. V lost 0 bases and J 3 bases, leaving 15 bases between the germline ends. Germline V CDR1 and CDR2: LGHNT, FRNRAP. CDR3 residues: CASGLVLTGSLYEQYF. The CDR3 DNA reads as TGTGCTAGTGGTTTGGTACTCACAGGTTCCCTCTACGAGCAGTACTTC.

CDR3 sequence (DNA): TGTGCCAGCAGCCCTCGTAGTGGTGACTCTGGGGCCAACGTCCTGACTTTC. The encoded protein is CASSPRSGDSGANVLTF. J is TRBJ2-6 and V is TRBV9; D not resolved. This CDR3 contains 17 residues. Germline CDR1 is SGDLS and CDR2 is YYNGEE. V shed 4 bases and J shed 0 bases, with 14 bases lying between them.

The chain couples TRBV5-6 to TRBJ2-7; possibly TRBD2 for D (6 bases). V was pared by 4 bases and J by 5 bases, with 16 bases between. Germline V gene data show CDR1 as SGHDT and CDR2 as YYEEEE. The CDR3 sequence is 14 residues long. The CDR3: CASSRRGEPHEQYF. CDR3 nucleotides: TGTGCCAGCAGCCGGAGGGGAGAACCTCACGAGCAGTACTTC.

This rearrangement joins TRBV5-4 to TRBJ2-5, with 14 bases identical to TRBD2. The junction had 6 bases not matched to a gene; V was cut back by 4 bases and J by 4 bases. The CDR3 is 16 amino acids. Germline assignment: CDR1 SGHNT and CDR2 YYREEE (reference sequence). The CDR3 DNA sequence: TGTGCCAGCAGCGGGGGGACTAGCGGGAGTGGAGAGACCCAGTACTTC. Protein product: CASSGGTSGSGETQYF.

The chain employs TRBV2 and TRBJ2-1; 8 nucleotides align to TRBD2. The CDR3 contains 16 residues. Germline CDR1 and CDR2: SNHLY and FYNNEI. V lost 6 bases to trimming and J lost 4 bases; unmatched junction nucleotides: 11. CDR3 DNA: TGTGCCAGCAGCTCACTACTAGCGGCCTCTTACAATGAGCAGTTCTTC. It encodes CASSSLLAASYNEQFF.

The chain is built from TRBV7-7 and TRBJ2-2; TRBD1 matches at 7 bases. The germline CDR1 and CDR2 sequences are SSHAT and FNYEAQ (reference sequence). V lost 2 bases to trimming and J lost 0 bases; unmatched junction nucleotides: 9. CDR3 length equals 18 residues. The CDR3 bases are TGTGCCAGCAGCTTACCTACACAGGGGCTACCGAACACCGGGGAGCTGTTTTTT. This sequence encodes CASSLPTQGLPNTGELFF.

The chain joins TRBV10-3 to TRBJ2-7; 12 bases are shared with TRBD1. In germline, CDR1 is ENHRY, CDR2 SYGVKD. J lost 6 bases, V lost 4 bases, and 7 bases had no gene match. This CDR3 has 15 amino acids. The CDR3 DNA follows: TGTGCCATCAGTGGGACCGGGACAGGGGGCCGCGAGCAGTACTTC. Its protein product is CAISGTGTGGREQYF.